This paragraph covers one T cell receptor beta chain sequence. Its antigen is not known. At one of its ends the junction is not consistent with the germline gene, which may arise from a read error. The CDR3 runs 13 residues. The germline gives CDR1 MGHRA, CDR2 YSYEKL. The sample belongs to a study of long-term antiretroviral therapy in people with HIV. The authors ran the immunoSEQ assay, v3.0, at survey level. Each sample had sequencing targeting roughly 35,000-50,000 T-cell genomes. The assay was immunoSEQ multiplex PCR, and TCRdb's table has in-frame clones only and misses some. In the table there are approximately 28,000 clones, 95% of which are singletons. Findings and limits, study-wide: Neither ART adherence, viral resistance nor therapy changes were documented. Repertoires looked antigen-experienced, with only a slight naive shift after ART.

Source: unsorted PBMCs, taken 5.3 years after starting antiretroviral therapy. The chain couples TRBV4-1 to TRBJ2-2; the D gene is possibly TRBD1 (6 bases). The TCR sequence derives from a young man with HIV. In DNA form, the CDR3 reads TGCGCCAGCAGCTTAGGGGACACCGGGGAGCTGATTTTT. Residues: CASSLGDTGELIF.